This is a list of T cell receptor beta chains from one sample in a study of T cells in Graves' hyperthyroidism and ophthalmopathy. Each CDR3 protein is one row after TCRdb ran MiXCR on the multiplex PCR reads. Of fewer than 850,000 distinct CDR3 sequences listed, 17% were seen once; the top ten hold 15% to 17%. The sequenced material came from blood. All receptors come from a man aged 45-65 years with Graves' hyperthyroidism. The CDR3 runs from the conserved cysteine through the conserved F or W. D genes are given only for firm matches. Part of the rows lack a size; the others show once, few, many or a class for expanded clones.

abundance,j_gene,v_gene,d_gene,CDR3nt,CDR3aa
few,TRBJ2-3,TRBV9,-,TGTGCCAGCAGCGTAAACCCCGGAAGCACAGATACGCAGTATTTT,CASSVNPGSTDTQYF
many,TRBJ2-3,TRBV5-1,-,TGCGCCAGCAGTCAGGGAAGAGCTAGCCAGGATACGCAGTATTTT,CASSQGRASQDTQYF
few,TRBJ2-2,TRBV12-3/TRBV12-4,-,TGTGCCAGTACGACCGCCGGGGAGCTGTTTTTT,CASTTAGELFF
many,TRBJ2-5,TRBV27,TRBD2,TGTGCCAGCAGTTTATCGAGGCTAGCGGGAGGGCAAGAGACCCAGTACTTC,CASSLSRLAGGQETQYF
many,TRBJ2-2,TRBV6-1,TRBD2,TGTGCCAGCAAGGCCTTGGGGGGAGGGCCTGGCGGGGAGCTGTTTTTT,CASKALGGGPGGELFF
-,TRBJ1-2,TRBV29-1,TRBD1,TGCAGCGTCCGCGACAGGGACAACTATGGCTACACCTTC,CSVRDRDNYGYTF
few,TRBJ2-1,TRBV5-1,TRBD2,TGCGCCAGCACGGATAAGCGGGAATTCTACAATGAGCAGTTCTTC,CASTDKREFYNEQFF
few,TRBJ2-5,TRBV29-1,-,TGCAGCGTTCCCTATGACGGGACCCAAGAGACCCAGTACTTC,CSVPYDGTQETQYF
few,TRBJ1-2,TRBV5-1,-,TGCGCCAGCGGGCCAGAGAACTATGGCTACACCTTC,CASGPENYGYTF
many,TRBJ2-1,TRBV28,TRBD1,TGTGCCAGCAACTTTCAGCCGACAGGGTACAATGAGCAGTTCTTC,CASNFQPTGYNEQFF
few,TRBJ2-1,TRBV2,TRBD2,TGTGCCAGCAGGAAGGGGGGACTAGCGGGAAACAATGAGCAGTTCTTC,CASRKGGLAGNNEQFF
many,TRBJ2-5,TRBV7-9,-,TGTGCCAGCTTCCGTTTCACCCTTGCGGGACCTTTGAGGGAGACCCAGTACTTC,CASFRFTLAGPLRETQYF
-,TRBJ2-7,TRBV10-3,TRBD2,TGTGCCATCAGGGAGGGACTAGCGGGGAGCTACGAGCAGTACTTC,CAIREGLAGSYEQYF
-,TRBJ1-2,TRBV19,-,TGTGCCGCGAAACAGGACTATGGCTACACCTTC,CAAKQDYGYTF
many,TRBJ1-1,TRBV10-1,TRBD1,TGCGCCAGCAGTGAGACGACAGGGACCACTGAAGCTTTCTTT,CASSETTGTTEAFF
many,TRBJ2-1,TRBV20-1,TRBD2,TGCAGTGCTAGAGATTATGGCGGGAGGGCCTTCAATGAGCAGTTCTTC,CSARDYGGRAFNEQFF
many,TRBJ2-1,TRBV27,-,TGTGCCAGCAGTTGGGCCAGCTCCAATGAGCAGTTCTTC,CASSWASSNEQFF